One sample yielded the 15 T cell receptor beta chains listed below, sequenced in a study of vaccination and CD4 T cells after COVID-19. Treatment specified: approximately 11-day PBMC culture with coronavirus spike peptide pools or control peptides (ViraFEST assay). These CD4+ T cells came from an unexposed donor, sampled before the COVID-19 pandemic (2011-2018). What these receptors recognize is not known. At the Johns Hopkins FTIC core, DNA taken from cultured CD4+ T cells was sequenced by way of the Oncomine TCR Beta short-read assay. CD4+ T cells were cultured, and genomic DNA was extracted from them. TCRdb fed the PCR reads into MiXCR, producing one record per CDR3 protein. In the table there are approximately 8,800 distinct CDR3 sequences, 34% of which are singletons. The sample comprised CD4+ T cells from blood, cultured in vitro. These receptors were obtained from a human donor in good health.

The J gene is TRBJ2-6, the V gene TRBV20-1; 8 bases align to TRBD1. The CDR3 covers 17 residues. With 6 bases clipped from V and 0 bases from J, the junction kept 10 bases outside the gene matches. Germline loops: CDR1 DFQATT, CDR2 SNEGSKA (reference sequence). The CDR3 nucleotides are TGCAGTGCCGTTATTACAGGGGGTGGCTCTGGGGCCAACGTCCTGACTTTC. Residues: CSAVITGGGSGANVLTF.

The rearrangement joins TRBV15 to TRBJ2-5, with a weak D call TRBD2 (6 bases). The CDR3 totals 15 residues. The V end was cut by 1 base, the J end by 4 bases, with 13 bases between. Germline V CDR1 and CDR2: LNHNV, YYDKDF (reference sequence). The chain's CDR3 is CATSRVADFRETQYF. In nucleotides, the CDR3 is TGTGCCACCAGCAGAGTAGCGGACTTCCGAGAGACCCAGTACTTC.

The chain uses TRBV20-1 and TRBJ2-5; D is possibly TRBD1 or TRBD2 (5 bases each). V lost 5 bases and J 3 bases, leaving 10 bases between the germline ends. There are 12 residues in the CDR3. Germline-derived CDR1 and CDR2 are DFQATT and SNEGSKA (reference sequence). The CDR3 reads CSAQRGEETQYF. For the CDR3, the DNA is TGCAGTGCTCAAAGAGGGGAAGAGACCCAGTACTTC.

The V call is TRBV20-1, the J call TRBJ2-7; 10 nucleotides align to TRBD1. Losses at the gene ends were 2 bases for V and 3 bases for J; bases not matched to a gene: 10. This CDR3 has 16 residues. Germline CDR1 and CDR2: DFQATT and SNEGSKA (reference sequence). This chain's CDR3 is CSARPGLGQGSYEQYF. CDR3 bases: TGCAGTGCTAGACCGGGGTTGGGACAGGGGAGCTACGAGCAGTACTTC.

This clonotype was observed a handful of times. DNA for the CDR3: TGTGCCAGCAGCTTTACAGGGGGTGAAGCTTTCTTT. It is translated as CASSFTGGEAFF. The gene calls are TRBV7-9 and TRBJ1-1; 8 bases align to TRBD1. The germline V gene has CDR1 SEHNR and CDR2 FQNEAQ (reference sequence). V shed 3 bases, J shed 7 bases, and the junction held 1 base outside the gene matches. CDR3 length: 12 residues.

A few counts support this clonotype. This chain links TRBV20-1 with TRBJ1-1; 7 bases match TRBD1. V shed 6 bases and J 0 bases; nucleotides not matched to a gene: 10. Germline V gene sequence: CDR1 DFQATT, CDR2 SNEGSKA (reference sequence). The CDR3 is 15 amino acids. DNA for the CDR3: TGCAGTGCCCCCGGGACAGTGATCATGAACACTGAAGCTTTCTTT. Protein sequence: CSAPGTVIMNTEAFF.

This chain links TRBV6-1 with TRBJ2-5; 9 nucleotides match TRBD2. Germline V gives CDR1 MNHNS, CDR2 SASEGT. The CDR3 extends over 16 amino acids. The V segment lost 10 bases and the J segment 7 bases; nucleotides outside the gene matches: 19. CDR3 sequence (DNA): TGTGCCACCTCCCGCCTAGCGGGATCATTCGCAGGGACCCAGTACTTC. Translating it yields CATSRLAGSFAGTQYF.

The chain recombines TRBV6-1 with TRBJ2-2; D may be TRBD2 (6 bases). From germline, CDR1 is MNHNS and CDR2 SASEGT. Between the trimmed V and J ends, which lost 10 bases and 4 bases, there was a span of 25 bases. The CDR3 loop spans 17 amino acids. Here the CDR3 DNA reads TGTGCCACCGCCCGGGGAGGAACGGGGCGGCGCACCGGGGAGCTGTTTTTT. Encoded protein: CATARGGTGRRTGELFF.

This clonotype was counted a few times. The gene calls are TRBV6-5 and TRBJ2-7, with TRBD2 as a possible D gene (6 bases). CDR3 length equals 12 residues. The V end was cut by 4 bases, the J end by 4 bases, with 8 bases between. CDR1 and CDR2 (germline): MNHEY, SVGAGI. The CDR3 nucleotides are TGTGCCAGCAGTTCAAGCGGGTACGAGCAGTACTTC. It encodes CASSSSGYEQYF.

The sample holds a few counts of this clonotype. The chain joins TRBV24-1 to TRBJ2-4; possibly TRBD1 for D (6 bases). The CDR3 spans 15 residues. CDR1 and CDR2 from the germline V gene are KGHDR and SFDVKD. Trimming stripped 4 bases from V and 7 bases from J, with 16 bases between. This CDR3 reads CATSDPGQGTNIQYF. The CDR3 nucleotides are TGTGCCACCAGTGACCCGGGACAAGGGACGAACATTCAGTACTTC.

This clonotype was observed a handful of times. The chain couples TRBV4-2 to TRBJ2-6, with D uncertain. Per the germline V gene, CDR1 is LGHNA and CDR2 is YNFKEQ. The CDR3 covers 16 residues. Trimming cost V 4 bases and J 0 bases, with 10 bases left between them. The CDR3, as DNA: TGTGCCAGCAGCCTCGGACGGGTCTCTGGGGCCAACGTCCTGACTTTC. Translating it yields CASSLGRVSGANVLTF.

The sample holds a few counts of this clonotype. The chain is built from TRBV29-1 and TRBJ1-2, with D possibly matching TRBD1 (5 bases). Germline V gene lookup returns CDR1 SQVTM and CDR2 ANQGSEA. The V gene lost 7 bases and the J gene lost 4 bases, with 10 bases spanning the gap. The CDR3 consists of 11 residues. Here the CDR3 DNA reads TGCAGCGCCTCCGACAGCTATGGCTACACCTTC. This translates into CSASDSYGYTF.

This clonotype was recorded a few times. V and J are TRBV6-1 and TRBJ1-5; D is unclear. Germline V gene data show CDR1 as MNHNS and CDR2 as SASEGT. The CDR3 length is 15 residues. The ends were cut back, 3 bases at V and 0 bases at J, with 9 bases in the middle. CDR3 DNA sequence: TGTGCCAGCAGTGATACATTTTCTAGCAATCAGCCCCAGCATTTT. It specifies CASSDTFSSNQPQHF.

This chain connects TRBV28 to TRBJ1-3, with D hard to call. V lost 3 bases, J lost 3 bases, and 3 bases lay in between. This CDR3 has 12 amino acids. Germline-derived CDR1 and CDR2 are MDHEN and SYDVKM. The CDR3 DNA follows: TGTGCCAGCAGTTTGGATGGAAACACCATATATTTT. Its translation is CASSLDGNTIYF.

This clonotype occurred a few times. This chain uses TRBV24-1 with TRBJ1-1; no clear D. The ends were cut back, 4 bases at V and 1 base at J, with 6 bases in the middle. CDR1 is KGHDR, CDR2 SFDVKD, per germline. CDR3 length equals 13 residues. In DNA form, the CDR3 reads TGTGCCACCAGTGACTTCAAGAACACTGAAGCTTTCTTT. This encodes CATSDFKNTEAFF.